This TCR beta chain was recovered during a study of blood T cell repertoires in COVID-19. Profiling relied on immunoSEQ multiplex PCR, and the TCRdb table lists in-frame clones only, not all of them. The sample holds under 300,000 clones, 80% to 90% seen once. This CDR3 is 16 amino acids long. The V and J ends lost 4 bases and 5 bases, in that order; junction bases with no gene match: 7. Germline values: CDR1 SGHRS, CDR2 YFSETQ. The receptor was derived from a man at least 80 years old with acute or convalescent COVID-19. The specimen sequenced was peripheral blood. J is TRBJ2-3 and V is TRBV5-1; 13 bases map to TRBD2. Here the CDR3 DNA reads TGCGCCAGCAGCGAGACTAGCGGGGGGAAAAGAGATACGCAGTATTTT. Translation: CASSETSGGKRDTQYF.